This T cell receptor beta chain was sequenced for a study of blood T cells in healthy people across ages. Study findings and constraints: The diversity estimates, figures obtained from one million T cells, were considered underestimates.

On this clonotype: Its matching antigen is unknown.

The CDR3 covers 16 residues. V dropped 5 bases and J dropped 4; count of bases not matched to a gene: 13. Together with a sample-barcoded 5' primer, a J-beta primer mix was included in a second PCR lasting about 7 to 12 cycles. MiXCR, run by TCRdb on the 5' RACE reads, gives a single entry per CDR3 protein. Of about 970,000 distinct CDR3 sequences in the sample, roughly 50% were seen once. Sequenced material: blood. This clonotype originated in a woman aged 60-75 years in good health. V usage is TRBV12-3 or TRBV12-4 and J usage is TRBJ1-2, with 7 nucleotides matching TRBD1. CDR3 residues: CASSPVTGWVSYGYTF. DNA of the CDR3: TGTGCCAGCAGTCCTGTGACAGGGTGGGTCTCCTATGGCTACACCTTC.